Below are 21 T cell receptor beta chains sequenced from a single sample in a study of T cell responses to AZD1222 COVID-19 vaccine. TCRdb's table, derived via immunoSEQ multiplex PCR, lists solely in-frame clones and lacks some. The table has 80,000 to 100,000 clones, around 88% seen once. The sample here was peripheral blood, taken 28 days after the second AZD1222 dose. These receptors originate from an adult who received the AZD1222 COVID-19 vaccine.

The chain joins TRBV28 to TRBJ2-7, with TRBD1 matching 9 bases. Germline loops: CDR1 MDHEN, CDR2 SYDVKM. With 3 bases clipped from V and 6 bases from J, the junction kept 18 bases outside the gene matches. The CDR3 is 18 residues long. The CDR3 protein is CASSFNLLGGQGPVEQYF. DNA of the CDR3: TGTGCCAGCAGTTTTAATCTATTAGGGGGACAGGGCCCCGTCGAGCAGTACTTC.

This CDR3 is CASKRGGLSYEQYF. Here the CDR3 DNA reads TGTGCCAGCAAGAGGGGGGGGCTATCCTACGAGCAGTACTTC. V is TRBV27 and J is TRBJ2-7, with D possibly TRBD2 on 7 matching bases. Trimming pared 7 bases from V and 1 base from J, leaving 14 bases between. The CDR3 spans 14 residues. CDR1 is MNHEY and CDR2 is SMNVEV in the germline V gene (reference sequence).

This chain links TRBV10-3 with TRBJ1-2, with unresolved D. In germline, CDR1 is ENHRY, CDR2 SYGVKD. V lost 0 bases to trimming and J lost 9 bases, with 5 bases between them. The CDR3 is made up of 11 amino acids. CDR3 DNA: TGTGCCATCAGTGAGTCGACAAGCTACACCTTC. This codes for CAISESTSYTF.

This clone was detected once. The chain recombines TRBV2 with TRBJ2-3; 9 positions match TRBD2. The germline gives CDR1 SNHLY, CDR2 FYNNEI. The CDR3 length is 15 residues. The V segment lost 8 bases and the J segment 4 bases; nucleotides outside the gene matches: 10. CDR3 nucleotides: TGTGCCAGCCTCCCCCTAGCGGGGTTCGCAGATACGCAGTATTTT. Its translation: CASLPLAGFADTQYF.

The chain uses TRBV7-9 and TRBJ2-7, with a possible D match to TRBD1 (6 bases). The CDR3 sequence is 14 residues long. Per the germline V gene, CDR1 is SEHNR and CDR2 is FQNEAQ (reference sequence). Trimming stripped 5 bases from V and 3 bases from J, with 14 bases between. The CDR3 DNA is TGTGCCAGCAGCCCACAGGGCCTGGGCTACGAGCAGTACTTC. Translated, it gives CASSPQGLGYEQYF.

V gene TRBV3-1 (or the pseudogene TRBV3-2) combines with J gene TRBJ2-2, with 8 bases that match TRBD2. Germline assignment: CDR1 LGHDT and CDR2 YNNKEL (reference sequence). CDR3 length: 17 residues. Trimming at V came to 2 bases and at J to 4 bases, leaving 9 bases not matched to a gene. The CDR3 is CASSQTRGAGGTGELFF. Written as DNA, the CDR3 is TGTGCCAGCAGCCAAACGAGGGGTGCGGGGGGCACCGGGGAGCTGTTTTTT.

The gene calls are TRBV6-5 and TRBJ2-7; 7 bases are a match to TRBD1. Unmatched junction bases numbered 3, after V lost 4 bases and J lost 0 bases. CDR1 and CDR2 (germline): MNHEY, SVGAGI. The CDR3 loop spans 14 amino acids. The CDR3 DNA follows: TGTGCCAGCAGTTCGACAGGGATCTCCTACGAGCAGTACTTC. It encodes CASSSTGISYEQYF.

This chain uses TRBV28 with TRBJ1-5; possible D gene TRBD1, 5 bases. With 6 bases removed from V and 6 bases from J, the gap between germline ends came to 12 bases. The germline V gene has CDR1 MDHEN and CDR2 SYDVKM. This CDR3 is 13 amino acids long. The CDR3 DNA follows: TGTGCCAGCAGCCTGGCGGGGACTCAGCCCCAGCATTTT. This encodes CASSLAGTQPQHF.

This chain links TRBV19 with TRBJ1-2; D is perhaps TRBD1 (5 bases). The germline V gene encodes CDR1 LNHDA and CDR2 SQIVND (reference sequence). The CDR3 runs to 16 residues. V was pared by 10 bases and J by 4 bases, with 25 bases between. Here the CDR3 reads CATNQLGRGDAYGYTF. Here the CDR3 DNA reads TGTGCCACCAACCAGCTGGGTAGGGGTGATGCCTATGGCTACACCTTC.

In its sample, this clone was seen a few times. This sequence joins TRBV30 and TRBJ2-3; 7 bases line up with TRBD2. This CDR3 has 13 amino acids. Germline CDR1 GTSNPN, CDR2 SVGIG (reference sequence). V shed 2 bases, J shed 2 bases, and the junction held 1 base outside the gene matches. In nucleotides, the CDR3 is TGTGCCTGGAGTCGGGGGGACACAGATACGCAGTATTTT. Translating it yields CAWSRGDTDTQYF.

V and J are TRBV6-5 and TRBJ2-3; D possibly corresponds to TRBD2 (7 bases). The length of the CDR3 is 16 residues. Per germline, CDR1 MNHEY and CDR2 SVGAGI. Trimming cost V 0 bases and J 4 bases, with 14 bases left between them. In nucleotides, the CDR3 is TGTGCCAGCAGTTACTCCGGGGGGCAGAGCGCAGATACGCAGTATTTT. It is translated as CASSYSGGQSADTQYF.

The genes are TRBV27 and TRBJ2-3; D is possibly TRBD1 (6 bases). V lost 5 bases to trimming and J lost 4 bases, with 19 bases between them. CDR1 MNHEY and CDR2 SMNVEV come from the germline V gene (reference sequence). CDR3 length equals 16 residues. CDR3: CASSQIQGSFPDTQYF. The CDR3 coding sequence is TGTGCCAGCAGTCAAATACAGGGTTCTTTTCCAGATACGCAGTATTTT.

The chain couples TRBV19 to TRBJ2-2, with 9 nucleotides matching TRBD1. Germline assignment: CDR1 LNHDA and CDR2 SQIVND (reference sequence). V trimming: 6 bases; J trimming: 4 bases; junction bases outside the gene matches: 6. CDR3 length equals 15 residues. The CDR3 DNA reads as TGTGCCAGTAGGTGGGGGGGACAGGGCACCGGGGAGCTGTTTTTT. Its translation: CASRWGGQGTGELFF.

The rearrangement uses TRBV6-5 and TRBJ2-6; D unclear. The length of the CDR3 is 13 residues. Looked up from germline, CDR1 is MNHEY and CDR2 is SVGAGI. Trimming took off 5 bases at V and 4 bases at J, with 6 bases between the two ends. The CDR3 nucleotides read TGTGCCAGCAGTCGTAACGGGGCCAACGTCCTGACTTTC. Its translation is CASSRNGANVLTF.

This chain uses TRBV6-2 or TRBV6-3 with TRBJ1-2; D gene unclear. V lost 6 bases to trimming and J lost 4 bases, with 12 bases between them. Germline V CDR1 and CDR2: MNHEY, SVGEGT. This CDR3 is 13 amino acids long. The CDR3 region is CASSLEGPYGYTF. CDR3 nucleotide sequence: TGTGCCAGCAGCCTAGAAGGGCCCTATGGCTACACCTTC.

This clone appeared a few times. The germline gene is not matched at one end of the junction; a read error may be the cause. This chain uses TRBV7-7 with TRBJ2-2; TRBD2 is a possible D gene (5 bases). The germline gives CDR1 SSHAT, CDR2 FNYEAQ (reference sequence). This CDR3 spans 14 amino acids. The CDR3 nucleotides read TGTGCTAGCATGCGGGCGGGGAACACCGGGGAGCTGTTTTTT. Its protein product is CASMRAGNTGELFF.

The rearrangement links TRBV5-4 to TRBJ1-2, with TRBD1 as a possible D gene (6 bases). The length of the CDR3 is 15 residues. Trimming shortened V by 4 bases and J by 1 base, and 14 bases separated the two germline ends. Germline loops: CDR1 SGHNT, CDR2 YYREEE (reference sequence). This chain's CDR3 is CASSPEGGRNYGYTF. The CDR3 DNA reads as TGTGCCAGCAGCCCGGAAGGGGGACGTAACTATGGCTACACCTTC.

The chain carries TRBV5-6 and TRBJ1-5; D is undetermined. CDR1 and CDR2 from the germline V gene are SGHDT and YYEEEE. CDR3 size: 16 residues. Trimming took 0 bases from V and 0 from J, leaving 10 bases between them. The CDR3 region has the DNA TGTGCCAGCAGCTTGGCCTGGCACTATAGCAATCAGCCCCAGCATTTT. Translation gives CASSLAWHYSNQPQHF.

This clone was observed a few times. The chain recombines TRBV3-1 (or the pseudogene TRBV3-2) with TRBJ1-6, with 10 bases aligning to TRBD1. The length of the CDR3 is 18 residues. J gave up 3 bases and V 3 bases, and 8 bases lay outside the gene matches. The germline CDR1 and CDR2 sequences are LGHDT and YNNKEL (reference sequence). The CDR3 nucleotides read TGTGCCAGCAGCCACCAGTCCCGGGACAGGGGCTATAATTCACCCCTCCACTTT. Translation gives CASSHQSRDRGYNSPLHF.

The J gene is TRBJ1-2, the V gene TRBV7-6; 7 nucleotides align to TRBD1. The germline V gene encodes CDR1 SGHVS and CDR2 FNYEAQ. The CDR3 length is 15 residues. V was clipped by 1 base and J by 5 bases; unmatched bases: 7. CDR3 sequence (DNA): TGTGCCAGCAGCTTAGGTACAGGGGAATCGTATGGCTACACCTTC. This gives the protein CASSLGTGESYGYTF.

This clone was recorded once. This chain uses TRBV6-5 with TRBJ1-2; TRBD1 agrees at 7 bases. V was clipped by 2 bases and J by 0 bases; unmatched bases: 6. This CDR3 is 16 amino acids long. CDR1 and CDR2 from the germline V gene are MNHEY and SVGAGI. As DNA, the CDR3 is TGTGCCAGCAGTTACCACCGACAGGGATCTAACTATGGCTACACCTTC. The encoded protein is CASSYHRQGSNYGYTF.